This is a list of T cell receptor beta chains from one sample in a study of blood T cell repertoires in COVID-19. The data were produced by immunoSEQ multiplex PCR, yet TCRdb's version contains in-frame clones alone and is incomplete. This sample has hundreds of thousands of clones, with 87% found just once. The material sequenced was PBMCs or T cells enriched from blood (not recorded which). All receptors derive from a woman between 18 and 29 years old with acute COVID-19. CDR3s include the opening cysteine and the closing phenylalanine or tryptophan. Where a row states a size, it is once, few, many or the class of an expanded clone; other rows omit it.

>NA|TRBV19|16|TRBJ1-1
CASTTIASGGPGWAFF
>NA|TRBV11-2|14|TRBJ2-7
CASSLGGSLYEQYF
>NA|TRBV19|13|TRBJ1-1
CASTRGANTEAFF
>NA|TRBV5-8|14|TRBJ2-5
CASSSPSPSETQYF
>NA|TRBV3-1/TRBV3-2|14|TRBJ1-4
CASSLPGSNEKLFF
>NA|TRBV6-2/TRBV6-3|16|TRBJ1-5
CASSYSREPSNQPQHF
>NA|TRBV5-4|17|TRBJ2-3
CASSQGLAGIFADTQYF
>NA|TRBV6-5|15|TRBJ1-1
CASSYSRDRHTEAFF
>NA|TRBV2|16|TRBJ1-1
CASRQTLDRGSTEAFF
>once|TRBV9|14|TRBJ1-5
CASSAGNSNQPQHF
>NA|TRBV7-2|14|TRBJ1-1
CASSPLPGVGEAFF
>NA|TRBV28|15|TRBJ1-2
CASSLLQGANYGYTF
>NA|TRBV27|13|TRBJ1-1
CASSSDRNTEAFF
>NA|TRBV27|11|TRBJ1-1
CASFSPYEAFF
>NA|TRBV30|13|TRBJ1-4
CACPDRGNEKLFF
>once|TRBV28|18|TRBJ2-3
CASSLWGLAGVPTDTQYF
>NA|TRBV9|17|TRBJ2-3
CASSVDQGTSGTDTQYF
>NA|TRBV19|15|TRBJ1-4
CASSPGGSFNEKLFF
>NA|TRBV10-3|13|TRBJ2-1
CAISESAADEQFF
>NA|TRBV3-1/TRBV3-2|17|TRBJ2-7
CASSQSRGQGASYEQYF
>few|TRBV19|14|TRBJ1-6
CASSPGQRNSPLHF
>NA|TRBV2|19|TRBJ2-7
CASRETGGLSGNQYYEQYF
>once|TRBV4-1|15|TRBJ1-4
CASSQISSEGEKLFF
>NA|TRBV6-2/TRBV6-3|12|TRBJ2-7
CASSWVAYEQYF